Reported below is one T cell receptor beta chain. Its antigen is still unknown. These data are taken from a study of T cell repertoires in cytomegalovirus infection. Study in general: It was recently identified HLA-C-restricted and well-studied HLA-B-restricted CMV epitopes that the study used. The public TCR beta signatures pointed to both CMV infection and matching HLA type. Overall study results and limits: Dominating the ex vivo response were HLA-C-restricted CMV-specific TCR beta clonotypes. The study identified carriers of CMV plus the relevant HLA from cumulative public TCR beta family frequency.

Germline CDR1 SEHNR, CDR2 FQNEAQ (reference sequence). This CDR3 is 14 amino acids long. Trimming shortened V by 4 bases and J by 2 bases, and 12 bases separated the two germline ends. Using its own MiXCR run on the reads, TCRdb lists one record per CDR3 protein. The sample has about 100,000 distinct CDR3 sequences; roughly 29% are singletons. The gene calls are TRBV7-9 and TRBJ2-7; D remains ambiguous. The sequencing used CD8+ T cells from cultured PBMCs, collected from culture after CMV antigen stimulation. The clonotype was recovered from a human donor in good health (CMV status not recorded). Some clones in this sample may be carry-over from other donors' samples. This CDR3 is CASSSPDAAYEQYF. Written as DNA, the CDR3 is TGTGCCAGCAGCTCCCCGGACGCTGCCTACGAGCAGTACTTC. Based on the CDR3 plus reference TRBV7-9 and TRBJ2-7, the full variable domain is DTGVSQNPRHKITKRGQNVTFRCDPISEHNRLYWYRQTLGQGPEFLTYFQNEAQLEKSRLLSDRFSAERPKGSFSTLEIQRTEQGDSAMYLCASSSPDAAYEQYFGPGTRLTVT.